This TCR beta chain was identified during a study of glioma-infiltrating T cells after dendritic cell vaccination (dated by TCRdb to 2015 to 2016). With regard to the full study: Of the roughly 15 glioblastoma patients in the cohort, all drawn from Phase I and II dendritic cell vaccination trials, 9 were newly diagnosed and 6 had recurrent disease. Autologous tumor lysate-pulsed dendritic cell vaccination was administered to the patients between about 2002 and 2013. To make the vaccine, monocyte-derived dendritic cells were cultured for seven to eight days with IL-4 and GM-CSF and then pulsed overnight with autologous tumor lysate. Patients received three intradermal dendritic cell vaccine injections at biweekly intervals in the arm below the axilla. In glioblastoma patients vaccinated with dendritic cells, deep sequencing of TCR beta CDR3 regions served to measure the amount of tumor-infiltrating lymphocytes and to compare repertoires between tumor and blood. Survival after dendritic cell vaccination was correlated with TCR sequencing metrics such as TIL content and the overlap between tumor and blood repertoires. Overall study outcomes, separate from this receptor: The three-group TCR overlap response model was described as speculative and requiring prospective validation. After dendritic cell vaccination, a higher estimated pretreatment TIL content predicted longer time to progression and overall survival. TCR clonality showed no direct relationship with survival, which suggests that a diverse polyclonal response may be important. The cohort was small and heterogeneous, only a few patients had full blood and tumor sets, and even fewer had initial-recurrent tumor pairs.

In regard to this clone: What antigen it recognizes has not been identified. Base qualities were left out, and no much larger clone turns up one base away.

Selection of patients required sufficient residual fresh-frozen tumor tissue and over two years of available survival data. Molecular status otherwise varied across the glioblastoma patients, but none of them carried an isocitrate dehydrogenase mutation. PBMC collection took place before vaccination, two weeks after the third vaccination, and at tumor progression if progression occurred. The Qiagen DNeasy Blood extraction Kit was used to extract genomic DNA. The immunoSEQ assay amplified TCRB CDR3 regions from approximately 2 micrograms of genomic DNA, or from all available DNA when less than that amount was available. The multiplex PCR relied on 60 forward primers for TCR V beta segments and 13 reverse primers for J beta segments. Synthetic control templates were spiked into each sample at limiting dilution to estimate reads per starting template. The Illumina HiSeq System generated 87 bp sequencing reads. On the authors' methods: PCR and sequencing errors were removed by a nearest neighbor algorithm that merged closely related sequences. TCR overlap was defined as the percentage of unique tumor TCR beta sequences that were also found in the peripheral blood of the same patient. TCRdb's version of the immuneACCESS table is confined to in-frame rearrangements and falls short of the full clone set. An unresolved V gene accounts for under half of the shortfall where checked; the remainder is of unknown origin. V and J calls and clone size follow that table, whereas D and trimming were derived from the DNA. This sample has about 92,000 clones in its table, and approximately 90% of those were observed once. Of the sample, about a sixth is held by the ten largest clones.

The cysteine opens and the phenylalanine closes a CDR3 of 18 amino acids. Here the CDR3 DNA is all that survives: 54 bases in frame from base 1. Trimming costs V 0 bases and J 2 bases, and their ends lie 21 bases apart. CDR1 SGDLS and CDR2 YYNGEE are derived from the germline V gene. The rearrangement combines TRBV9 with TRBJ2-7; a tentative D match to TRBD2 spans 6 bases. The sequence was obtained from a human donor with glioblastoma. Source: blood, taken before dendritic cell vaccination. This receptor carries the CDR3 CASSVGGSGGALAYEQYF. The base sequence is TGTGCCAGCAGCGTAGGTGGGTCCGGCGGGGCTTTGGCCTACGAGCAGTACTTC.